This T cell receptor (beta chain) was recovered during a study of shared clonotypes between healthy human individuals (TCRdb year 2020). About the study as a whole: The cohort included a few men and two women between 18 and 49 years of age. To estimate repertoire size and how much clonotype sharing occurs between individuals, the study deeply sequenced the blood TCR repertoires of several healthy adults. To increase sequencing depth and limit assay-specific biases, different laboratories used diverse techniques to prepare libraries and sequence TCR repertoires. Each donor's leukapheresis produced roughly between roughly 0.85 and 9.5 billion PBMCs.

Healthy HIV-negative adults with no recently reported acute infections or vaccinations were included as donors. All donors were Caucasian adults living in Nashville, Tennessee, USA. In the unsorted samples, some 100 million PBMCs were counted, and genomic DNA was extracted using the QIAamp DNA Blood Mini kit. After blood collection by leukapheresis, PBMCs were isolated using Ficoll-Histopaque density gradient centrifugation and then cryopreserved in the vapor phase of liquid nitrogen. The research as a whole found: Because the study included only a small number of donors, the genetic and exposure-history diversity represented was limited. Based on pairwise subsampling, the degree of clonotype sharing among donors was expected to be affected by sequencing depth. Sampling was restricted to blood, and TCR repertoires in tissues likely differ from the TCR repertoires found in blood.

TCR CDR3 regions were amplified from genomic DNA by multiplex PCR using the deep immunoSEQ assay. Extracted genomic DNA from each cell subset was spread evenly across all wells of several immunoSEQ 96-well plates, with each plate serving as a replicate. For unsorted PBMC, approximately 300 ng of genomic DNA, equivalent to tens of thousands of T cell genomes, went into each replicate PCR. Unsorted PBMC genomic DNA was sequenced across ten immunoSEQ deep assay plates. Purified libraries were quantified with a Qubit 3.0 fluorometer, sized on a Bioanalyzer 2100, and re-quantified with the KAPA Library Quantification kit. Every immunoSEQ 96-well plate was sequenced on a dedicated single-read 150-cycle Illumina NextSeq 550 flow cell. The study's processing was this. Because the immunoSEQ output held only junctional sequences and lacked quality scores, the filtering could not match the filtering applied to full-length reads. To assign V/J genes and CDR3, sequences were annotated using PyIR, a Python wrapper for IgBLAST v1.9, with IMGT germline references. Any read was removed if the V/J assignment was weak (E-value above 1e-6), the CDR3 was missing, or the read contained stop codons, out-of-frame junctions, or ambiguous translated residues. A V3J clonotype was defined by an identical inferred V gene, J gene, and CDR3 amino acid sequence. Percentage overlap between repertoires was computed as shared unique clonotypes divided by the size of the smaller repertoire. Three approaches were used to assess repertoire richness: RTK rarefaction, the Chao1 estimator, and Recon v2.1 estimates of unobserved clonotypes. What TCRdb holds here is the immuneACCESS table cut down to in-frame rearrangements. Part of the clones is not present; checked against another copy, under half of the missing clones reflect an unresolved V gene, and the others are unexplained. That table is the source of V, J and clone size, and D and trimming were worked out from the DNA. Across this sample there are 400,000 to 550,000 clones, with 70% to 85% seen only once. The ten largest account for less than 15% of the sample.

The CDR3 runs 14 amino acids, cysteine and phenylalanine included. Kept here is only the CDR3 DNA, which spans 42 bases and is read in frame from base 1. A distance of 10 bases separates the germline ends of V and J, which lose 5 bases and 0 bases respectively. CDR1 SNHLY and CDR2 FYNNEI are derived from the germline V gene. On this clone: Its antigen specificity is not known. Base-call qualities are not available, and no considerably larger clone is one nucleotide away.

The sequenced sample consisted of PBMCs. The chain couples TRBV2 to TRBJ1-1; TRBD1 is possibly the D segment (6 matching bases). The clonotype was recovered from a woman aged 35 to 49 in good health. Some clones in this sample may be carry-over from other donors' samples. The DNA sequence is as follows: TGTGCCAGCAGTCAGGACAGAGTGAACACTGAAGCTTTCTTT. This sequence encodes CASSQDRVNTEAFF.